The present T cell receptor beta chain was sequenced within a study of T cell responses to AZD1222 COVID-19 vaccine. Whole-study findings and limits: Donors were largely white British and mainly female; clonal diversity was possibly underestimated.

The protocol was immunoSEQ multiplex PCR, while the TCRdb copy is restricted to in-frame clones and leaves out a portion. The sample yields more than 15,000 clones, approximately 89% seen once. CDR3 length: 16 residues. CDR1 and CDR2 (germline): KGHSH, LQKENI. Trimming removed 3 bases from V and 4 bases from J; junction bases left unmatched: 1. Of note for this clone: The antigen remains undetermined.

The receptor comes from an adult who received the AZD1222 COVID-19 vaccine. This rearrangement joins TRBV18 to TRBJ2-3; TRBD2 matches at 16 bases. This specimen was peripheral blood, taken 28 days after the second AZD1222 dose. Here the CDR3 DNA reads TGTGCCAGCTCACCGGGACTAGCGGGGGGGTCAGATACGCAGTATTTT. Protein product: CASSPGLAGGSDTQYF.